Listed below are T cell receptor beta chains from one sample, sequenced in a study of early T cells in non-severe SARS-CoV-2 infection. TCRdb re-derived calls from the 5' RACE reads in MiXCR, one entry per CDR3 protein. The sample lists about 110,000 distinct CDR3 sequences, roughly an eighth occurring once. Material for sequencing was whole blood. These receptors originate from an adult who was a healthcare worker with PCR-confirmed SARS-CoV-2 infection or an uninfected control (not recorded which). CDR3s leave out the opening cysteine and the closing phenylalanine or tryptophan. Each record gives: CDR3 protein, CDR3 length, V gene, J gene.

ASSIGGSPGELF,12,TRBV11-3,TRBJ2-2
SAPVVSGISYNEQF,14,TRBV20-1,TRBJ2-1
ASSRTGENTEAF,12,TRBV5-6,TRBJ1-1
SARVAGAGDTQY,12,TRBV20-1,TRBJ2-3
ASSPEWISYNEQF,13,TRBV11-3,TRBJ2-1
ASSYQAGGNNEQF,13,TRBV6-2/TRBV6-3,TRBJ2-1
ASSYGAPPYEQY,12,TRBV11-2,TRBJ2-7
ASSLAVRTGSSYEQY,15,TRBV7-2,TRBJ2-7
SVAGIRGELF,10,TRBV29-1,TRBJ2-2
ASSYGQYEQY,10,TRBV7-9,TRBJ2-7
ASTKGQREMGGELF,14,TRBV6-6,TRBJ2-2